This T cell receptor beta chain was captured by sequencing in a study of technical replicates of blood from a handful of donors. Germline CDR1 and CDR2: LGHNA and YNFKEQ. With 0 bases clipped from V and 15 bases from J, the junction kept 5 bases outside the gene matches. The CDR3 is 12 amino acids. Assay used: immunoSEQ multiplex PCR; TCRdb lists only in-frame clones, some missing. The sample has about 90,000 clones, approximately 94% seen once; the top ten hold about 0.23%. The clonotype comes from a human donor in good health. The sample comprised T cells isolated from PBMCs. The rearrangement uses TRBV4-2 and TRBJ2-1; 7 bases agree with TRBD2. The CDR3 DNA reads TGTGCCAGCAGCCAAGAGGGGACTAAATTGTTCTTC. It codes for CASSQEGTKLFF.